These 18 T cell receptor beta chains were sequenced from one sample in a study of CD8+CD57+ T cells in acquired aplastic anemia. Genomic DNA, the template, was used for profiling of the TCR beta VDJ and CDR3. MiXCR was run by TCRdb on the reads, yielding one entry per CDR3 protein. Of 200,000 to 250,000 distinct CDR3 sequences listed, approximately 57% were seen once; the top ten hold around 28%. Sequenced input: sorted CD4+, CD8+, or CD8+CD57+ T cells (not recorded which) from PBMCs. The source of these receptors is a human donor in good health.

This chain uses TRBV4-3 with TRBJ2-5, with D possibly being TRBD1 (5 bases). Per germline, CDR1 LGHNA and CDR2 YSLEER. The CDR3 has 12 amino acids. V gave up 3 bases and J gave up 5 bases, with 7 bases separating them. The CDR3 region has the DNA TGCGCCAGCAGCCAGCACAGGGAGACCCAGTACTTC. It is translated as CASSQHRETQYF.

This clonotype was seen a few times. The J gene is TRBJ2-7, the V gene TRBV7-2, with no clear D. CDR1 is SGHTA, CDR2 FQGNSA, per germline. Deletions cut 5 bases from V and 4 bases from J, with 12 bases between. The CDR3 has 13 residues. Here the CDR3 DNA reads TGTGCCAGCAGCCTAACAGAGGCTTACGAGCAGTACTTC. Translated, it gives CASSLTEAYEQYF. The complete variable domain, with remaining parts taken from reference TRBV7-2 and TRBJ2-7, reads GAGVSQSPSNKVTEKGKDVELRCDPISGHTALYWYRQSLGQGLEFLIYFQGNSAPDKSGLPSDRFSAERTGGSVSTLTIQRTQQEDSAVYLCASSLTEAYEQYFGPGTRLTVT.

This chain joins TRBV7-3 and TRBJ2-2; D is unresolved. The germline gives CDR1 SGHTA, CDR2 FQGTGA. This CDR3 contains 16 residues. Trimming pared 4 bases from V and 3 bases from J, leaving 15 bases between. The CDR3 DNA follows: TGTGCCAGCAGCTCTGCTGCTAGAGGCGACACCGGGGAGCTGTTTTTT. Translation: CASSSAARGDTGELFF.

As regards this clonotype: The missing conserved phenylalanine or tryptophan at the end of this CDR3 makes a read error likely. V and J are TRBV20-1 and TRBJ2-5; 10 nucleotides match TRBD2. CDR3 size: 12 residues. The ends lost 1 base at V and 9 bases at J; junction bases unmatched: 2. CDR1 is DFQATT and CDR2 is SNEGSKA in the germline V gene (reference sequence). The CDR3 here is CSARAGLAAQYL. DNA of the CDR3: TGCAGTGCTAGAGCAGGACTAGCGGCCCAGTACCTC.

This clonotype was seen only once. This chain joins TRBV7-6 and TRBJ1-2, with D possibly matching TRBD1 (5 bases). Germline V gene sequence: CDR1 SGHVS, CDR2 FNYEAQ. The CDR3 covers 15 residues. Trimming cost V 5 bases and J 3 bases, with 16 bases left between them. The DNA of the CDR3 is TGTGCCAGCAGCCTACTCCGGGGGGAACACTATGGCTACACCTTC. Protein: CASSLLRGEHYGYTF.

This clonotype was found many times. The rearrangement uses TRBV27 and TRBJ2-7, with TRBD1 matching 9 bases. The CDR3 has 13 amino acids. Germline V gene lookup returns CDR1 MNHEY and CDR2 SMNVEV (reference sequence). Trimming took 5 bases from V and 3 from J; bases not matched to a gene: 2. The CDR3 spells CASSTGGHYEQYF. CDR3 DNA: TGTGCCAGCAGTACAGGGGGCCACTACGAGCAGTACTTC.

J is TRBJ2-7 and V is TRBV7-3; no firm D call. The germline V gene encodes CDR1 SGHTA and CDR2 FQGTGA. The CDR3 runs to 14 residues. The germline V and J ends were trimmed by 2 bases and 0 bases, with 8 bases remaining between them. The CDR3: CASSLDAVSYEQYF. DNA for the CDR3: TGTGCCAGCAGCTTAGACGCAGTCTCCTACGAGCAGTACTTC.

The chain is built from TRBV10-3 and TRBJ1-1; D may be TRBD1 (6 bases). Trimming removed 0 bases at V and 6 bases at J, with 14 bases between. CDR1 and CDR2 from the germline V gene are ENHRY and SYGVKD. The CDR3 is 15 residues long. DNA for the CDR3: TGTGCCATCAGTGAGTCGGCAGGGGTGGATGCTGAAGCTTTCTTT. Protein sequence: CAISESAGVDAEAFF.

The chain combines TRBV15 with TRBJ2-5; the D gene could be TRBD1 or TRBD2 (5 bases each). The CDR3 runs 15 residues. V was clipped by 3 bases and J by 4 bases, with 15 bases between them. Germline V gene sequence: CDR1 LNHNV, CDR2 YYDKDF (reference sequence). CDR3 region: CATSSGPGRTETQYF. The CDR3 nucleotides are TGTGCCACCAGCAGTGGTCCGGGACGGACAGAGACCCAGTACTTC.

This clonotype was observed a few times. The chain recombines TRBV7-8 with TRBJ1-2; a possible D gene is TRBD1 (6 bases). Trimming left V 7 bases short and J 4 bases short, with 19 bases between. CDR3 length: 15 residues. CDR1 SGHVS and CDR2 FQNEAQ come from the germline V gene. CDR3 bases: TGTGCCAGCACAAAAGAGAGGGGGGACCTCTATGGCTACACCTTC. Its protein is CASTKERGDLYGYTF.

The chain employs TRBV20-1 and TRBJ2-3, with D hard to call. This CDR3 contains 16 residues. V lost 0 bases and J lost 2, with 15 bases in between. Germline lookup yields CDR1 DFQATT and CDR2 SNEGSKA (reference sequence). In DNA, the CDR3 is TGCAGTGCTAGAGATCTCACGGTAGGGATCACAGATACGCAGTATTTT. Translating it yields CSARDLTVGITDTQYF.

This chain connects TRBV6-6 to TRBJ2-5; D is uncertain. The CDR3 is 14 amino acids. Trimming took off 5 bases at V and 0 bases at J, with 10 bases between the two ends. Germline assignment: CDR1 MNHNY and CDR2 SVGAGI (reference sequence). Written as DNA, the CDR3 is TGTGCCAGCAGTGTATCCCAGTACCAAGAGACCCAGTACTTC. It translates to CASSVSQYQETQYF.

Worth noting for this clonotype: At one of its ends the junction is not consistent with the germline gene, which may arise from a read error. The V call is TRBV29-1, the J call TRBJ1-2; 7 nucleotides line up with TRBD1. This CDR3 comprises 13 residues. CDR1 and CDR2 from the germline V gene are SQVTM and ANQGSEA. This CDR3 reads CSVEPTGLGGYAF. The CDR3 nucleotides are TGCAGCGTTGAACCGACAGGGCTGGGAGGCTACGCCTTC. Variable domain in full (rest from reference TRBV29-1 and TRBJ1-2): SAVISQKPSRDICQRGTSLTIQCQVDSQVTMMFWYRQQPGQSLTLIATANQGSEATYESGFVIDKFPISRPNLTFSTLTVSNMSPEDSSIYLCSVEPTGLGGYAFGSGTRLTVV.

The gene calls are TRBV29-1 and TRBJ2-2, with D maybe TRBD1 (5 bases). The CDR3 spans 12 residues. Trimming shortened V by 8 bases and J by 4 bases, and 11 bases separated the two germline ends. Per germline, CDR1 SQVTM and CDR2 ANQGSEA. The CDR3 sequence: CSQGRATGELFF. CDR3 nucleotides: TGCAGCCAAGGCAGGGCCACCGGGGAGCTGTTTTTT.

V gene TRBV29-1 combines with J gene TRBJ2-1; D remains unclear. The germline gives CDR1 SQVTM, CDR2 ANQGSEA. This CDR3 has 14 amino acids. V was trimmed by 4 bases and J by 0 bases, leaving 10 bases between them. The CDR3 loop reads CSVVRGPSYNEQFF. DNA for the CDR3: TGCAGCGTTGTTCGCGGTCCCTCCTACAATGAGCAGTTCTTC.

V gene TRBV9 combines with J gene TRBJ1-6, with D perhaps matching TRBD1 (5 bases). Trimming took off 3 bases at V and 8 bases at J, with 18 bases between the two ends. The CDR3 covers 16 residues. CDR1 and CDR2 (germline): SGDLS, YYNGEE. The CDR3 sequence is CASSGEYRPIDSPLHF. The CDR3 DNA is TGTGCCAGCAGCGGTGAATACAGGCCCATAGATTCACCCCTCCACTTT.

This clonotype was found a few times. The chain has TRBV6-2 or TRBV6-3 and TRBJ2-1; 12 nucleotides line up with TRBD2. Germline V gene sequence: CDR1 MNHEY, CDR2 SVGEGT. The length of the CDR3 is 16 residues. J gave up 7 bases and V 6 bases, and 10 bases lay outside the gene matches. The CDR3 loop is CASSKLTSGSWNEQFF. The CDR3 DNA reads TGTGCCAGCAGCAAACTGACTAGCGGGAGTTGGAATGAGCAGTTCTTC.

Comments on this clonotype: The CDR3 does not end in the conserved phenylalanine or tryptophan, so this is likely a read error. V usage is TRBV6-4 and J usage is TRBJ2-3; no reliable D call. There are 13 residues in the CDR3. Germline loops: CDR1 MRHNA, CDR2 SNTAGT. As DNA, the CDR3 is TGCGCCAGCAGTGACTCGATCACAGATACGCAGTATATT. It yields the protein CASSDSITDTQYI.